This TCR beta chain originates from a study of blood T cell repertoires in COVID-19. On the study more broadly: Acute-phase and convalescent COVID-19 samples originated in the United States, Italy and Spain.

In terms of age and location, participants ranged from roughly 18 to 100 years and lived in about 25 US areas. Donors were grouped by their self-reported clinical history. Clones were sequenced by immunoSEQ multiplex PCR, and TCRdb holds only the in-frame ones, with some missing. Altogether 350,000 to 450,000 clones are present, 80% to 90% being singletons, with the ten largest covering approximately 1.2%. Per the germline V gene, CDR1 is SGHAT and CDR2 is FQDESV (reference sequence). Trimming shortened V by 6 bases and J by 0 bases, and 12 bases separated the two germline ends. The CDR3 runs to 15 residues.

V and J are TRBV11-1 and TRBJ1-5, with unresolved D. This TCR derives from a young man who had recovered from COVID-19. Sample: PBMCs or T cells enriched from blood (not recorded which). The CDR3 here is CASRIIAYSNQPQHF. The CDR3 DNA reads as TGTGCCAGCAGGATAATCGCGTATAGCAATCAGCCCCAGCATTTT.